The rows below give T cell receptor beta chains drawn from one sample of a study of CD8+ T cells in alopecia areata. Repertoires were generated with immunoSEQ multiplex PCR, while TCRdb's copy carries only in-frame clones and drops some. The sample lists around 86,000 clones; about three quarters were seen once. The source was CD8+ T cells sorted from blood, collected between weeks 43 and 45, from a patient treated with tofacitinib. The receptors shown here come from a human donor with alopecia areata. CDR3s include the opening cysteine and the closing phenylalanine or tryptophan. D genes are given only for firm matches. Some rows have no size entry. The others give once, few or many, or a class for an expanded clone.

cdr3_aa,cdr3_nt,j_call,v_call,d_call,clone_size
CASSVAGTVTGELFF,TGTGCCAGCAGCGTAGCCGGGACAGTCACCGGGGAGCTGTTTTTT,TRBJ2-2,TRBV9,TRBD1,-
CASSQEWPRGRTEAFF,TGCGCCAGCAGCCAAGAGTGGCCAAGGGGGAGGACTGAAGCTTTCTTT,TRBJ1-1,TRBV4-1,-,-
CASSLGLETSISDTQYF,TGTGCCAGCAGCTTAGGACTGGAGACTAGTATATCAGATACGCAGTATTTT,TRBJ2-3,TRBV5-6,-,once
CAWSLGTGTEAFF,TGTGCCTGGAGCTTGGGGACAGGGACCGAAGCTTTCTTT,TRBJ1-1,TRBV30,TRBD1,-
CASSLGIEQYF,TGTGCCAGCAGCTTAGGGATCGAGCAGTACTTC,TRBJ2-7,TRBV7-9,-,-
CASSFAVDEQYF,TGTGCCAGCAGCTTTGCTGTCGACGAGCAGTACTTC,TRBJ2-7,TRBV11-2,-,-
CASSWDREVSGANVLTF,TGTGCCAGCAGTTGGGACAGGGAAGTCTCTGGGGCCAACGTCCTGACTTTC,TRBJ2-6,TRBV28,TRBD1,-
CASSPQGTGSTYEQYF,TGTGCCAGCAGCCCGCAGGGGACAGGGAGCACCTACGAGCAGTACTTC,TRBJ2-7,TRBV7-9,TRBD1,-
CASSSRGTGELFF,TGCGCCAGCAGCTCCAGGGGTACCGGGGAGCTGTTTTTT,TRBJ2-2,TRBV5-1,-,few
CASSLPDRTGTDTQYF,TGTGCCAGCAGCTTACCCGACAGGACAGGCACAGATACGCAGTATTTT,TRBJ2-3,TRBV7-2,-,-
CASSYSRVNEQFF,TGTGCCAGCAGTTACTCCAGGGTCAATGAGCAGTTCTTC,TRBJ2-1,TRBV6-5,-,-
CASSLGTSGDFTDTQYF,TGTGCCAGCAGCTTAGGGACTAGCGGGGACTTCACAGATACGCAGTATTTT,TRBJ2-3,TRBV11-2,TRBD2,-
CASSSSGTRLGNEQFF,TGTGCTAGCAGCTCGTCCGGGACACGCTTAGGAAATGAGCAGTTCTTC,TRBJ2-1,TRBV5-6,-,once
CASSLVGDENEQYF,TGTGCCAGCAGCTTGGTAGGGGACGAAAACGAGCAGTACTTC,TRBJ2-7,TRBV5-4,-,few
CSVEQGVGYTF,TGCAGCGTTGAGCAGGGGGTTGGCTACACCTTC,TRBJ1-2,TRBV29-1,TRBD1,-
CAWSTGFSYEQYF,TGTGCCTGGAGTACTGGGTTCTCCTACGAGCAGTACTTC,TRBJ2-7,TRBV30,-,-
CASSPSRAANSPLHF,TGTGCCAGCAGCCCTTCTCGGGCAGCTAATTCACCCCTCCACTTT,TRBJ1-6,TRBV7-2,-,once
CASSGGQGAYEQYF,TGTGCCAGCAGTGGAGGACAGGGGGCCTACGAGCAGTACTTC,TRBJ2-7,TRBV11-1,TRBD1,-
CASSQDVGRGQPQHF,TGCGCCAGCAGCCAAGATGTGGGGCGAGGGCAGCCCCAGCATTTT,TRBJ1-5,TRBV4-3,-,-
CAISDSGTGDPEAFF,TGTGCCATCAGTGATTCCGGGACAGGGGATCCTGAAGCTTTCTTT,TRBJ1-1,TRBV10-3,TRBD1,few
CASSLGSRAEAFF,TGTGCCAGCAGCTTAGGTTCTCGGGCAGAAGCTTTCTTT,TRBJ1-1,TRBV11-2,-,-
CASSQDRDRGKKPFF,TGCGCCAGCAGCCAAGATCGAGACAGGGGGAAAAAACCGTTTTTT,TRBJ1-4,TRBV4-3,TRBD1,-
CASSRNGEQYF,TGTGCCAGCAGCAGGAATGGCGAGCAGTACTTC,TRBJ2-7,TRBV5-6,-,few
CASSETIDEQYF,TGTGCCAGCAGTGAAACCATCGACGAGCAGTACTTC,TRBJ2-7,TRBV2,-,-
CAISEEDRDSYEQYF,TGTGCCATCAGTGAGGAGGACAGGGACTCCTACGAGCAGTACTTC,TRBJ2-7,TRBV10-3,TRBD1,-
CAISPTGDGAQDEKANTGELFF,TGTGCCATCAGTCCAACAGGGGATGGGGCCCAAGACGAAAAAGCGAACACCGGGGAGCTGTTTTTT,TRBJ2-2,TRBV10-3,TRBD1,-
CASGPSFNEQFF,TGTGCTAGTGGTCCCTCGTTTAATGAGCAGTTCTTC,TRBJ2-1,TRBV12-5,-,-
CASRSGRLREQYF,TGTGCCAGCAGATCGGGACGGTTACGCGAGCAGTACTTC,TRBJ2-7,TRBV27,-,-
CASSDQPDSIYNEQFF,TGCGCCAGCAGTGACCAACCGGACAGTATCTACAATGAGCAGTTCTTC,TRBJ2-1,TRBV10-1,-,-
CASSLSRGGTDTQYF,TGTGCCAGCAGCTTAAGCCGTGGGGGGACAGATACGCAGTATTTT,TRBJ2-3,TRBV13,-,-
CASSEQGTAKNIQYF,TGTGCCAGCAGCGAGCAGGGGACAGCGAAAAACATTCAGTACTTC,TRBJ2-4,TRBV7-8,TRBD1,-
CSVGGGNEKLFF,TGCAGCGTTGGAGGAGGGAACGAAAAACTGTTTTTT,TRBJ1-4,TRBV29-1,-,few
CASSLAALQGTYNEQFF,TGTGCCAGCAGCTTAGCCGCATTACAGGGGACCTACAATGAGCAGTTCTTC,TRBJ2-1,TRBV13,TRBD1,-
CASSYSTGDLYGYTF,TGTGCCAGCAGCTACTCGACAGGAGACCTCTATGGCTACACCTTC,TRBJ1-2,TRBV7-2,-,-
CASSGTGTVYGYTF,TGTGCCAGCAGCGGCACGGGGACAGTATATGGCTACACCTTC,TRBJ1-2,TRBV9,TRBD1,few
CASSSYLNTEAFF,TGTGCCAGCAGCTCCTACTTGAACACTGAAGCTTTCTTT,TRBJ1-1,TRBV5-6,-,-
CAWGDFTEAFF,TGTGCCTGGGGGGACTTCACTGAAGCTTTCTTT,TRBJ1-1,TRBV30,-,once
CASSLEGSGHSNQPQHF,TGTGCCAGCAGCTTAGAAGGTAGTGGACACAGCAATCAGCCCCAGCATTTT,TRBJ1-5,TRBV7-9,-,-
CASSVGGASYNEQFF,TGTGCCAGCAGCGTTGGGGGGGCCTCCTACAATGAGCAGTTCTTC,TRBJ2-1,TRBV5-4,-,-
CASSSTREGSYEQYF,TGTGCCAGCAGTTCCACAAGGGAGGGCTCCTACGAGCAGTACTTC,TRBJ2-7,TRBV6-5,TRBD2,few
CASSLEAGGSVEQYF,TGTGCCAGCAGCTTAGAAGCGGGGGGTTCGGTCGAGCAGTACTTC,TRBJ2-7,TRBV13,TRBD2,few
CSDNRDNGYTF,TGCAGCGACAACCGGGACAACGGCTACACCTTC,TRBJ1-2,TRBV29-1,-,few
CASSIESVTDTQYF,TGTGCCAGTAGTATAGAATCGGTTACAGATACGCAGTATTTT,TRBJ2-3,TRBV19,-,-
CAWSGSAEAFF,TGTGCCTGGAGTGGGAGCGCCGAAGCTTTCTTT,TRBJ1-1,TRBV30,-,-
CATSRGTGEQPQHF,TGTGCCACCAGCCGTGGGACAGGGGAACAGCCCCAGCATTTT,TRBJ1-5,TRBV15,TRBD1,-
CSVEDHRSPPYEQYF,TGCAGCGTTGAAGATCACAGGTCCCCTCCCTACGAGCAGTACTTC,TRBJ2-7,TRBV29-1,-,-